This T cell receptor (beta chain) was sequenced for a study of beta chain features in type 1 diabetes. Every bit of the isolated RNA underwent reverse transcription, so sequencing read expressed TCRB transcripts. The assay was immunoSEQ multiplex PCR, and TCRdb's table has in-frame clones only and misses some. The table includes 400,000 or so clones, 8.5% to 10% detected once. A single heparinised draw of approximately 110 mL on average was taken per donor. Cells sorted by CD45RO/CCR7/CD25/CD127/CD95/CD27 comprised CD4+ naive, central memory, regulatory and stem cell-like memory cells. The sample holds a few counts of this clone. Its matching antigen is unknown. General study points: The study found moderately but significantly shorter TCRB CDR3s in all four CD4+ subsets of Type 1 diabetes patients. Patients showed naive, central memory and Treg TCRB repertoires that appeared more similar than those of healthy donors.

The sequence was collected from a young man with type 1 diabetes. Input material: central memory CD4+ T cells from blood.

The CDR3 coding sequence is TGTGCCAGCGCAGGGAGCTACGGGGAGCAGTACTTC. Translated, it gives CASAGSYGEQYF. The chain combines TRBV6-5 with TRBJ2-7, with D possibly called TRBD1 or TRBD2 (5 bases each). Trimming stripped 8 bases from V and 7 bases from J, with 15 bases between. The CDR3 extends over 12 amino acids. Germline assignment: CDR1 MNHEY and CDR2 SVGAGI.